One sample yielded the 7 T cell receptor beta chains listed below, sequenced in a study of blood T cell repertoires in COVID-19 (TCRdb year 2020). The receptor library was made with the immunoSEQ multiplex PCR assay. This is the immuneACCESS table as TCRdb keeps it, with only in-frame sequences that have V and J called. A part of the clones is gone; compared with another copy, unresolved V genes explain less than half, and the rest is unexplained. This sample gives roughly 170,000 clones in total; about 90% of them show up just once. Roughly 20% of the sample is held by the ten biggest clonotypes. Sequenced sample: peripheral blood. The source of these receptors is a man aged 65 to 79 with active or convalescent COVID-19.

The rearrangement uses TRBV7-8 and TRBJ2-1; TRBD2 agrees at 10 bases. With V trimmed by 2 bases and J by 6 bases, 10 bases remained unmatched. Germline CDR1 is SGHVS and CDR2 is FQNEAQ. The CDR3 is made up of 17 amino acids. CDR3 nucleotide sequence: TGTGCCAGCAGCTTATTACCGGCTAGCGGGAGTATCAATGAGCAGTTCTTC. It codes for CASSLLPASGSINEQFF. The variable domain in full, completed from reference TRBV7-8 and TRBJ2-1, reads GAGVSQSPRYKVAKRGQDVALRCDPISGHVSLFWYQQALGQGPEFLTYFQNEAQLDKSGLPSDRFFAERPEGSVSTLKIQRTQQEDSAVYLCASSLLPASGSINEQFFGPGTRLTVL.

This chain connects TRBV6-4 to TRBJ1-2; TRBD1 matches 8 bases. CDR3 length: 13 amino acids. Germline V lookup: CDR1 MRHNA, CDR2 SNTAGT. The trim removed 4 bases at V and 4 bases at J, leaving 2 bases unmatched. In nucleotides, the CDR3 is TGTGCCAGCAGTGGTGGACAGGGCTATGGCTACACCTTC. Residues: CASSGGQGYGYTF.

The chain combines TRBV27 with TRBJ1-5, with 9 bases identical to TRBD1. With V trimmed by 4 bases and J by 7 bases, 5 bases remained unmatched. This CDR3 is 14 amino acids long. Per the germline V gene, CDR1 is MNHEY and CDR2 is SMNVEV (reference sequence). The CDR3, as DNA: TGTGCCAGCAGTTCACAGGGGGCGAGGCAGCCCCAGCATTTT. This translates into CASSSQGARQPQHF.

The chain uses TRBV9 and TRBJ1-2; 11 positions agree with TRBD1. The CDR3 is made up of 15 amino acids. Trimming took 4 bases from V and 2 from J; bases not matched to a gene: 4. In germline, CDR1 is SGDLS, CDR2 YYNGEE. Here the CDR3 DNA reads TGTGCCAGCAGCCGGGGACAGGGGGTGAACTATGGCTACACCTTC. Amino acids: CASSRGQGVNYGYTF.

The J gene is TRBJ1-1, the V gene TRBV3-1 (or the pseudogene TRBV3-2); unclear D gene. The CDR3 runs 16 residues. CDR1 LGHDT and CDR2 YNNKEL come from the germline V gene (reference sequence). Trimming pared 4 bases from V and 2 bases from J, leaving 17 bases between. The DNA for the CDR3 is TGTGCCAGCAGCCGGACGGGATCCTCGCCTAACACTGAAGCTTTCTTT. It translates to CASSRTGSSPNTEAFF.

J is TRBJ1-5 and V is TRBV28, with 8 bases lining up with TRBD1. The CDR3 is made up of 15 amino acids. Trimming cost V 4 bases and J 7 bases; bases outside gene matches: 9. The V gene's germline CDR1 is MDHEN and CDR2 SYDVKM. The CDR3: CASSSRTGPRQPQHF. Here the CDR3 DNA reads TGTGCCAGCAGTTCTCGGACAGGGCCACGACAGCCCCAGCATTTT. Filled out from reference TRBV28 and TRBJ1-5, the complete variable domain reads DVKVTQSSRYLVKRTGEKVFLECVQDMDHENMFWYRQDPGLGLRLIYFSYDVKMKEKGDIPEGYSVSREKKERFSLILESASTNQTSMYLCASSSRTGPRQPQHFGDGTRLSIL.

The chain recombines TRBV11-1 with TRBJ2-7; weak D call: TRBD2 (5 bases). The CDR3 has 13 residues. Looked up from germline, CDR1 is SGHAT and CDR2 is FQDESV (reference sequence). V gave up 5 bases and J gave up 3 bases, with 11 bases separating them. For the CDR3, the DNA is TGTGCCAGCAGCAAGAGGGCCGACTACGAGCAGTACTTC. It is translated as CASSKRADYEQYF.